This T cell receptor (beta chain) was retrieved from a study of molecular identifiers for immune sequencing clone quantification. For the study at large: Replicates partitioned RNA from approximately 20,000 or 100,000 naive CD8 cells into five parts, sequencing four.

Ten or more counts support this clonotype. Trimming removed 0 bases at V and 0 bases at J, with 9 bases between. CDR3 length: 15 amino acids. Germline V gene lookup returns CDR1 SGHRS and CDR2 YFSETQ. Using its own MiXCR run on the PCR reads, TCRdb lists one record per CDR3 protein. The sample lists under 800,000 distinct CDR3 sequences; 25% were seen once. The sequence was obtained from a human donor in good health. Some libraries in this study had Jurkat cell RNA spiked in. The chain combines TRBV5-1 with TRBJ1-1; D call uncertain. Sequenced input: naive CD8+ T cells from blood, with Jurkat cell RNA spiked in. Subset here: FACS-sorted CD8+CD4-CCR7+CD45RA+ naive T cells. CDR3 sequence (DNA): TGCGCCAGCAGCTTGGCGTTTGGGTTGAACACTGAAGCTTTCTTT. Protein sequence: CASSLAFGLNTEAFF.